This entry features one TCR beta chain sequence. Its antigen is unknown. No conserved phenylalanine or tryptophan ends this CDR3, so it is likely a read error. No DNA is shown, since the ends of the CDR3 on it are uncertain; the CDR3 is the one TCRdb lists. The data were taken from a study of shared clonotypes between healthy human individuals. Study summary: Researchers drew samples from two women and a few men aged 18 to 49.

Genomic DNA for unsorted samples, which was extracted with the QIAamp DNA Blood Mini kit, came from 81 million or so PBMCs. Study findings and constraints: The low donor count limited represented genetic and exposure-history diversity.

Repertoires were generated with immunoSEQ multiplex PCR, while TCRdb's copy carries only in-frame clones and drops some. The sample consists of about 600,000 clones, around 76% of them appearing once. The TCR sequence derives from a woman aged 35 to 49 in good health. Some clones in this sample may be carry-over from other donors' samples. The material sequenced was PBMCs.

The chain's CDR3 is CARSSTGRPAP. The chain carries TRBV5-3 and TRBJ1-2. TRBV5-3 belongs to the ORF category, with a function that is uncertain. The CDR3 length equals 11 residues, ends included.